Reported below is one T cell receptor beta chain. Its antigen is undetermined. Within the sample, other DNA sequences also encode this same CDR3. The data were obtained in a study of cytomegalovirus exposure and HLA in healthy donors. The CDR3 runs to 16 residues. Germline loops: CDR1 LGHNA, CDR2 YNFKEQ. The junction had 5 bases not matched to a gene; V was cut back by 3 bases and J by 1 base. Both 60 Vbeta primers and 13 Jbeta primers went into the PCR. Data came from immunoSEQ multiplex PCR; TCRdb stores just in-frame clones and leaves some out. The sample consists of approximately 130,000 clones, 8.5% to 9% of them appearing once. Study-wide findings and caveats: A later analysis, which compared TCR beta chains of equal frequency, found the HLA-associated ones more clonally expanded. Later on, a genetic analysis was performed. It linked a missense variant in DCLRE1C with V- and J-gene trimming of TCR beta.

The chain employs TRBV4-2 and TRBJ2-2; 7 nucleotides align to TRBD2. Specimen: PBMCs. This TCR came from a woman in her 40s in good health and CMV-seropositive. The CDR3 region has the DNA TGTGCCAGCAGCCAGGAGATAGCGGGGAACACCGGGGAGCTGTTTTTT. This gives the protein CASSQEIAGNTGELFF.